Shown below are 16 T cell receptor beta chains from a single sample sequenced in a study of T-cell reconstitution after alpha-beta-depleted transplantation in children. The TCRbeta library was prepared with unique molecular identifiers. TCRdb used MiXCR to reprocess the PCR reads, holding one entry per CDR3 protein. The data contain 85,000 to 120,000 distinct CDR3 sequences, 4.5% to 7.5% of them singletons. Sequenced material: PBMCs, mostly from graft donor cells, taken 60 days after TCRalphabeta/CD19-depleted stem cell transplant. Receptors were obtained from a female patient aged 2-9 years who had a stem cell transplant for Fanconi anemia, so the T cells may come from the graft donor.

This clonotype was detected many times. The rearrangement joins TRBV28 to TRBJ1-2; weak D call: TRBD1 (5 bases). The germline V gene has CDR1 MDHEN and CDR2 SYDVKM. V was shortened by 3 bases and J by 4 bases, with 12 bases between the two germline ends. CDR3 length equals 14 residues. CDR3 loop: CASSFRVGTYGYTF. The DNA of the CDR3 is TGTGCCAGCAGTTTTAGGGTAGGGACCTATGGCTACACCTTC.

The chain links TRBV4-2 to TRBJ1-5; no definite D call. Germline V gives CDR1 LGHNA, CDR2 YNFKEQ. Trimming stripped 2 bases from V and 9 bases from J, with 14 bases between. The CDR3 totals 14 residues. CDR3 protein: CASSQPGEIRPQHF. DNA of the CDR3: TGTGCCAGCAGCCAACCCGGGGAGATTAGGCCCCAGCATTTT.

This clonotype was detected many times. The V and J genes are TRBV6-5 and TRBJ1-5, with D possibly being TRBD1 (5 bases). V lost 6 bases and J lost 6, with 12 bases in between. Germline V gene lookup returns CDR1 MNHEY and CDR2 SVGAGI. The CDR3 loop spans 13 amino acids. CDR3 bases: TGTGCCAGCAGGCAGGGTAGTAGTCAGCCCCAGCATTTT. It codes for CASRQGSSQPQHF.

This clonotype was seen repeatedly, ten times or more. One junction end disagrees with the germline gene, perhaps due to a read error. The chain employs TRBV29-1 and TRBJ2-7; D may be TRBD1 (6 bases). CDR1 is SQVTM, CDR2 ANQGSEA, per germline. The CDR3 totals 12 residues. CDR3 sequence (DNA): TGCAGCGTGATGGGACACTCCGACGAGCAGTACTTC. The encoded protein is CSVMGHSDEQYF.

This clonotype was counted ten times or more. The rearrangement uses TRBV9 and TRBJ2-1, with 8 bases matching TRBD2. V gave up 4 bases and J gave up 6 bases; unmatched junction bases: 9. This CDR3 is built from 15 residues. CDR1 and CDR2 from the germline V gene are SGDLS and YYNGEE. CDR3 sequence (DNA): TGTGCCAGCAGCCAAAGCGGGAGAGGGGGCAATGAGCAGTTCTTC. The encoded protein is CASSQSGRGGNEQFF.

This clonotype was found many times. CDR3 in amino acids: CASSPSQGRRNTIYF. The CDR3 region has the DNA TGTGCCAGCAGTCCTTCACAGGGAAGGCGGAACACCATATATTTT. V gene TRBV7-9 combines with J gene TRBJ1-3; D might be TRBD1 (6 bases). The CDR3 runs 15 residues. The germline V gene encodes CDR1 SEHNR and CDR2 FQNEAQ (reference sequence). V was shortened by 6 bases and J by 7 bases, with 19 bases between the two germline ends.

At least ten counts were recorded for this clonotype. The rearrangement joins TRBV20-1 to TRBJ2-1, with 10 positions matching TRBD2. CDR1 DFQATT and CDR2 SNEGSKA come from the germline V gene (reference sequence). This CDR3 region has 13 residues. After removal of 3 bases from V and 8 bases from J, the junction contained 4 bases not matched to a gene. CDR3 in amino acids: CSAREREGYEQFF. The CDR3 DNA sequence: TGCAGTGCTAGGGAGCGGGAGGGCTATGAGCAGTTCTTC.

This clonotype has at least ten counts. The gene calls are TRBV5-1 and TRBJ2-2; D gene uncertain. CDR1 SGHRS and CDR2 YFSETQ come from the germline V gene. CDR3 length: 14 residues. Trimming took 3 bases from V and 1 from J, leaving 7 bases between them. The CDR3 loop reads CASSSRLNTGELFF. DNA of the CDR3: TGCGCCAGCAGCTCCCGATTGAACACCGGGGAGCTGTTTTTT.

This clonotype was found many times. The chain joins TRBV2 to TRBJ2-7; D might be TRBD1 (5 bases). Germline CDR1 SNHLY, CDR2 FYNNEI. The ends were cut back, 5 bases at V and 3 bases at J, with 20 bases in the middle. The CDR3 length is 16 residues. The DNA of the CDR3 is TGTGCCAGCAGTCTGGCACCCAGGGAAAAGGGCTACGAGCAGTACTTC. Protein product: CASSLAPREKGYEQYF.

The table lists this clonotype with a few counts. This chain links TRBV27 with TRBJ1-2, with D uncertain. The CDR3 is made up of 13 amino acids. V lost 2 bases to trimming and J lost 4 bases, with 8 bases between them. Germline CDR1 and CDR2: MNHEY and SMNVEV (reference sequence). Here the CDR3 reads CASSLGVFYGYTF. DNA of the CDR3: TGTGCCAGCAGTTTAGGGGTATTCTATGGCTACACCTTC.

In this sample, this clonotype turned up many times. The V and J genes are TRBV7-3 and TRBJ2-5, with D unresolved. The V end lost 2 bases, the J end lost 4 bases, and 8 bases lay between the germline ends. Looked up from germline, CDR1 is SGHTA and CDR2 is FQGTGA. The CDR3 extends over 13 amino acids. The chain's CDR3 is CASSLGLLETQYF. DNA of the CDR3: TGTGCCAGCAGCTTAGGTCTATTAGAGACCCAGTACTTC.

This clonotype showed up many times. The rearrangement joins TRBV7-9 to TRBJ2-3, with 12 nucleotides matching TRBD2. The CDR3 covers 17 residues. Germline V gene sequence: CDR1 SEHNR, CDR2 FQNEAQ (reference sequence). V lost 3 bases to trimming and J lost 4 bases; unmatched junction nucleotides: 8. In nucleotides, the CDR3 is TGTGCCAGCAGCTTCAGAGGGACTAGCGGGCTCGCAGATACGCAGTATTTT. Encoded protein: CASSFRGTSGLADTQYF.

This clonotype was counted only a few times. This chain links TRBV28 with TRBJ2-7, with 11 bases matching TRBD1. Germline values: CDR1 MDHEN, CDR2 SYDVKM. This CDR3 is built from 15 residues. Trimming took 9 bases from V and 2 from J; bases not matched to a gene: 9. The CDR3 bases are TGTGCCAGTTCGCCCCCGGGACAGGGGGCCTACGAGCAGTACTTC. Translating gives CASSPPGQGAYEQYF. The whole variable domain, remainder taken from reference TRBV28 and TRBJ2-7, is DVKVTQSSRYLVKRTGEKVFLECVQDMDHENMFWYRQDPGLGLRLIYFSYDVKMKEKGDIPEGYSVSREKKERFSLILESASTNQTSMYLCASSPPGQGAYEQYFGPGTRLTVT.

This clonotype appeared many times. The chain has TRBV7-9 and TRBJ2-5; possible D gene TRBD1, 6 bases. The V gene's germline CDR1 is SEHNR and CDR2 FQNEAQ (reference sequence). Trimming took 1 base from V and 5 from J, leaving 14 bases between them. There are 15 residues in the CDR3. The CDR3 loop reads CASSLGTGSRETQYF. The DNA for the CDR3 is TGTGCCAGCAGCTTAGGAACAGGGTCGAGGGAGACCCAGTACTTC.

This clonotype was counted ten times or more. J is TRBJ2-5 and V is TRBV5-6; tentatively, D is TRBD2 (6 bases). With 1 base removed from V and 5 bases from J, the gap between germline ends came to 18 bases. Germline V CDR1 and CDR2: SGHDT, YYEEEE. This CDR3 contains 16 residues. CDR3 DNA: TGTGCCAGCAGCTTGAACGGGAGCCCTGAGGGTGAGACCCAGTACTTC. It translates to CASSLNGSPEGETQYF.

This sequence joins TRBV15 and TRBJ2-5; perhaps TRBD1 as D (6 bases). Between the trimmed V and J ends, which lost 6 bases and 3 bases, there was a span of 14 bases. Per the germline V gene, CDR1 is LNHNV and CDR2 is YYDKDF (reference sequence). The CDR3 has 14 residues. The CDR3 loop is CATSWGRKKETQYF. For the CDR3, the DNA is TGTGCCACCAGTTGGGGGCGAAAAAAAGAGACCCAGTACTTC.